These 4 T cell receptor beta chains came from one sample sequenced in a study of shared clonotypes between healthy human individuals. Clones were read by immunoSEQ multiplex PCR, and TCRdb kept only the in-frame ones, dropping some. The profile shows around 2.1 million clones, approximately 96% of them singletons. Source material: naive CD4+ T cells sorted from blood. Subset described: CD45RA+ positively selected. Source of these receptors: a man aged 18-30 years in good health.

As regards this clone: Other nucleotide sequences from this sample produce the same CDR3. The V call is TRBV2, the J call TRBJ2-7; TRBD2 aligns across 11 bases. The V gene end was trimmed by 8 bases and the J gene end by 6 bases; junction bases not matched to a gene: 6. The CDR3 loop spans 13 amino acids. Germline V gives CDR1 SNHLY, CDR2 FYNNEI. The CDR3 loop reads CASSGLAGGEQYF. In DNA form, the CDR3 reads TGTGCCAGCTCCGGGCTAGCGGGAGGCGAGCAGTACTTC.

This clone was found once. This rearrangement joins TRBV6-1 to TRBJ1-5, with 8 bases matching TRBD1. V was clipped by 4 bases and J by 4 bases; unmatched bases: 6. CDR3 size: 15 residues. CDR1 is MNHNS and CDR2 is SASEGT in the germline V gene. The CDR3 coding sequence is TGTGCCAGCAGTGCAACAGGGGGGGCAAATCAGCCCCAGCATTTT. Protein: CASSATGGANQPQHF.

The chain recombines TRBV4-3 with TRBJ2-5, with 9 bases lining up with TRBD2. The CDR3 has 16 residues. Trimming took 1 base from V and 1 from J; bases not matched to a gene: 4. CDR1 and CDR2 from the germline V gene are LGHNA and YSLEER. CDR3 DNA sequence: TGCGCCAGCAGCCAAGGACTAGCGGTATCCCAAGAGACCCAGTACTTC. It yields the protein CASSQGLAVSQETQYF.

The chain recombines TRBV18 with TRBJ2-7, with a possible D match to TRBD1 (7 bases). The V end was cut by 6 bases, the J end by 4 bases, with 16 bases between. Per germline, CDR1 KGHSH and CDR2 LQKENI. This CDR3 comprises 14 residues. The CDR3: CASSHGPGGYEQYF. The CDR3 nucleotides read TGTGCCAGCTCCCACGGGCCAGGGGGGTACGAGCAGTACTTC. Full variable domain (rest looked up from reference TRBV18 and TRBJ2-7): NAGVMQNPRHLVRRRGQEARLRCSPMKGHSHVYWYRQLPEEGLKFMVYLQKENIIDESGMPKERFSAEFPKEGPSILRIQQVVRGDSAAYFCASSHGPGGYEQYFGPGTRLTVT.